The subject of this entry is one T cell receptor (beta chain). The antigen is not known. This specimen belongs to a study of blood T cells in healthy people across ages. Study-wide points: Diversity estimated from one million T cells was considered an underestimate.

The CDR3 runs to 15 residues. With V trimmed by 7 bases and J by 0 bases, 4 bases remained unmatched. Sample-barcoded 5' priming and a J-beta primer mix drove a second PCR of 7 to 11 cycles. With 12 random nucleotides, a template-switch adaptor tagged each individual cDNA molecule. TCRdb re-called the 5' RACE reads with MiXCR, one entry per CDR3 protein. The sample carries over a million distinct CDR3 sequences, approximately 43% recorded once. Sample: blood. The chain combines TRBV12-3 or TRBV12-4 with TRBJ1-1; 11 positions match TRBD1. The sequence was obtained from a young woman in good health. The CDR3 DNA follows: TGTGCCAGCATTGGACAGGGGGCTTTGAACACTGAAGCTTTCTTT. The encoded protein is CASIGQGALNTEAFF.